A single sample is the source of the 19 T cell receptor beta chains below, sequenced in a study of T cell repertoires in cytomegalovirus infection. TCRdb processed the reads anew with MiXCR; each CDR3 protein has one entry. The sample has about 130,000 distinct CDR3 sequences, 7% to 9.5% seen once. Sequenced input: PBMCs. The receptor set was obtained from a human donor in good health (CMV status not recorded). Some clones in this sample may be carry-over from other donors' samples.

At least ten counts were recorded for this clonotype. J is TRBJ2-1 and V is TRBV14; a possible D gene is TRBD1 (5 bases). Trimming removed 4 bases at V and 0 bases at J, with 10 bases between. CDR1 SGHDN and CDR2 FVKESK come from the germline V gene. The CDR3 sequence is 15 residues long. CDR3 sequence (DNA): TGTGCCAGCAGCCCCCGGACACCCTCCTACAATGAGCAGTTCTTC. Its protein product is CASSPRTPSYNEQFF.

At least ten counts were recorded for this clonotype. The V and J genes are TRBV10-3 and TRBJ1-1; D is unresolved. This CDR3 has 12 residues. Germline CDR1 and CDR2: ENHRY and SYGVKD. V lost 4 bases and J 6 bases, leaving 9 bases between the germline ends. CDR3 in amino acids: CAISGGRAEAFF. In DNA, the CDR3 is TGTGCCATCAGTGGAGGTAGGGCTGAAGCTTTCTTT.

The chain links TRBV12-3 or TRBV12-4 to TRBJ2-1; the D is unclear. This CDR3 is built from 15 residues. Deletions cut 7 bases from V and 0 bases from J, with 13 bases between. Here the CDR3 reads CASTPLMGSYNEQFF. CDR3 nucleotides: TGTGCCAGCACCCCCTTGATGGGCTCCTACAATGAGCAGTTCTTC.

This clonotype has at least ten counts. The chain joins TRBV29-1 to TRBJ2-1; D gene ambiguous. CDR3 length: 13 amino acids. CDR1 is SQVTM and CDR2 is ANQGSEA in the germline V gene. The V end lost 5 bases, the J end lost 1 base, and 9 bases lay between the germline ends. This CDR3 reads CSVLEDSYNEQFF. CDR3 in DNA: TGCAGCGTTTTGGAAGATTCCTACAATGAGCAGTTCTTC.

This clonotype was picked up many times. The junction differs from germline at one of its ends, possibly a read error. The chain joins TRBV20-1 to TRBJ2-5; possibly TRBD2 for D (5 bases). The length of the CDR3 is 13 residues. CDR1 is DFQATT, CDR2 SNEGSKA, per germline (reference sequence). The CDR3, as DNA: TGCAGTGCTCGAGACTACCAAGACGAGACCCAGTACTTC. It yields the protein CSARDYQDETQYF.

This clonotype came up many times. The CDR3: CASSTQGNTLNQPQHF. The CDR3 nucleotides read TGTGCCAGTAGTACCCAGGGGAATACCTTAAATCAGCCCCAGCATTTT. The chain uses TRBV19 and TRBJ1-5; a weak D match, TRBD1 (6 bases). The V gene's germline CDR1 is LNHDA and CDR2 SQIVND (reference sequence). V dropped 4 bases and J dropped 4 bases, with 17 bases sitting between them. The CDR3 is 16 amino acids.

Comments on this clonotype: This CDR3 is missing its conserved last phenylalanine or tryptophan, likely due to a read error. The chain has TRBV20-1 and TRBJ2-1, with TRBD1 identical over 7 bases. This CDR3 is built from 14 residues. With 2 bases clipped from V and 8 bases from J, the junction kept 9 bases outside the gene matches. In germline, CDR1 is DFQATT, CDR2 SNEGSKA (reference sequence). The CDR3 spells CSARSGTVPYEQFS. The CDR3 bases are TGCAGTGCTAGAAGTGGGACAGTGCCTTATGAGCAGTTCTCC.

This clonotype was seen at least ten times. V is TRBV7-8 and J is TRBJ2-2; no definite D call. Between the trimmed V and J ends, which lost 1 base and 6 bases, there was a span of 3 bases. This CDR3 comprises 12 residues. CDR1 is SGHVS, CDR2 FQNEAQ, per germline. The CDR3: CASSLDSGELFF. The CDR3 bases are TGTGCCAGCAGCTTAGACTCCGGGGAGCTGTTTTTT.

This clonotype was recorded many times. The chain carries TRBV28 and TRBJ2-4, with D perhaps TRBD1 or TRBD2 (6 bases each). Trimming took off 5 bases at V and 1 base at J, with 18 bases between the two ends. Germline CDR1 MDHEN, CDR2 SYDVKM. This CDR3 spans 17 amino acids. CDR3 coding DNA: TGTGCCAGCAGTCTGGGCGGAGGGGGGATGGCCAAAAACATTCAGTACTTC. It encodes CASSLGGGGMAKNIQYF. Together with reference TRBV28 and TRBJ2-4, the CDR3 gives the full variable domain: DVKVTQSSRYLVKRTGEKVFLECVQDMDHENMFWYRQDPGLGLRLIYFSYDVKMKEKGDIPEGYSVSREKKERFSLILESASTNQTSMYLCASSLGGGGMAKNIQYFGAGTRLSVL.

The CDR3 DNA is TGTGCCAGCAGTTTCCATGGGGCAGATACGCAGTATTTT. Amino acid sequence: CASSFHGADTQYF. The chain combines TRBV12-3 or TRBV12-4 with TRBJ2-3; D unclear. This CDR3 has 13 residues. The V gene lost 3 bases and the J gene lost 4 bases, with 8 bases spanning the gap.

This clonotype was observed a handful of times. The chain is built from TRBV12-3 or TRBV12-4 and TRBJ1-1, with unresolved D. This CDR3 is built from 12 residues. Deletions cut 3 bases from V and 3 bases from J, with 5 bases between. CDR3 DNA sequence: TGTGCCAGCAGTTTTTTGTACACTGAAGCTTTCTTT. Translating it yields CASSFLYTEAFF.

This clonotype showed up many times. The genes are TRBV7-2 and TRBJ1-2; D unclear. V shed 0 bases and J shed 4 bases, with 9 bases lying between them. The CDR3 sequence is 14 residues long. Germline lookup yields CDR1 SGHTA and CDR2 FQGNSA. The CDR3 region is CASSLAGRLYGYTF. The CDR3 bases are TGTGCCAGCAGCTTAGCGGGCAGGCTCTATGGCTACACCTTC.

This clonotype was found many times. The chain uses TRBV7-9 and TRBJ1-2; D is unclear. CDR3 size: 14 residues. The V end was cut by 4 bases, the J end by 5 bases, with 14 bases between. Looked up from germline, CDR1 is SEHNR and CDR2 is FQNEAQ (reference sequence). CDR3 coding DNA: TGTGCCAGCAGCTATTCCGACGGTTCTTATGGCTACACCTTC. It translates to CASSYSDGSYGYTF.

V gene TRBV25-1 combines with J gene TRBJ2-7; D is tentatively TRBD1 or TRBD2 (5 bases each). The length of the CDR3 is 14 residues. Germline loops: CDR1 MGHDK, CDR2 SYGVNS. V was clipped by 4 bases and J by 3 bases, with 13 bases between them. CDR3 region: CASSGDGAFYEQYF. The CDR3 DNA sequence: TGTGCCAGCAGTGGCGACGGGGCTTTCTACGAGCAGTACTTC.

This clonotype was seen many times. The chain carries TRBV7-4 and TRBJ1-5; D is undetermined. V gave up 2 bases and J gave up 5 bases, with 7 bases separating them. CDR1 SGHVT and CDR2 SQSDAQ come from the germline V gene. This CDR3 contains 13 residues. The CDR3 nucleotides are TGTGCCAGCAGCTTATGGGAGGATCAGCCCCAGCATTTT. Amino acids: CASSLWEDQPQHF.

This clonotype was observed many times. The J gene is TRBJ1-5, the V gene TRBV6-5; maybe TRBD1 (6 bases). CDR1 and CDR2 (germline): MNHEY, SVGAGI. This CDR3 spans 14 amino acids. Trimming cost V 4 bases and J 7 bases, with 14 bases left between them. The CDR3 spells CASSSQGSGQPQHF. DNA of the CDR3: TGTGCCAGCAGTTCCCAGGGGTCTGGGCAGCCCCAGCATTTT.

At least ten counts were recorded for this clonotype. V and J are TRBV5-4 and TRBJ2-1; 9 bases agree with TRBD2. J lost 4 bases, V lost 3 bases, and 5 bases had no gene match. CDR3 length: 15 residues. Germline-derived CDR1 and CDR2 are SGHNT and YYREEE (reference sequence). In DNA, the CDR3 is TGTGCCAGCAGCTCAGGACTAGCGAAATACAATGAGCAGTTCTTC. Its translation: CASSSGLAKYNEQFF. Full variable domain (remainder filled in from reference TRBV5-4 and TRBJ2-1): ETGVTQSPTHLIKTRGQQVTLRCSSQSGHNTVSWYQQALGQGPQFIFQYYREEENGRGNFPPRFSGLQFPNYSSELNVNALELDDSALYLCASSSGLAKYNEQFFGPGTRLTVL.

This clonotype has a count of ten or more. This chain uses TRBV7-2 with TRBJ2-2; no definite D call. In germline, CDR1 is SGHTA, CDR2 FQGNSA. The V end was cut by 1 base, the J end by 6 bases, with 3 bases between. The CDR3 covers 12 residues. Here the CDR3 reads CASSLVPGELFF. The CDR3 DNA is TGTGCCAGCAGCTTAGTTCCCGGGGAGCTGTTTTTT.

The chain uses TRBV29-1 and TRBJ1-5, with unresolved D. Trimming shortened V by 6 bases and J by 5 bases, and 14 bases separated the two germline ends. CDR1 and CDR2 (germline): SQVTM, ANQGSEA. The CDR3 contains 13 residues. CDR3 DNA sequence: TGCAGCGTAGCCCCCGGCCCTGATCAGCCCCAGCATTTT. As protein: CSVAPGPDQPQHF.